This T cell receptor beta chain was captured by sequencing in a study of early T cells in non-severe SARS-CoV-2 infection. The TCR library protocol attached unique molecular identifiers to the individual cDNA molecules. TCRdb fed the 5' RACE reads into MiXCR, producing one record per CDR3 protein. The repertoire holds roughly 70,000 distinct CDR3 sequences, 20% to 25% seen once, with approximately 15% in the top ten. This receptor was identified in an adult who was a healthcare worker with PCR-confirmed SARS-CoV-2 infection or an uninfected control (not recorded which). Source: whole blood, taken at baseline.

This chain's CDR3 is CASSQVLAGATPEAFF. CDR3 in DNA: TGCGCCAGCAGCCAAGTACTAGCGGGGGCGACGCCTGAAGCTTTCTTT. The chain is built from TRBV4-1 and TRBJ1-1; tentatively, D is TRBD1 (6 bases). Per germline, CDR1 MGHRA and CDR2 YSYEKL. CDR3 length equals 16 residues. V lost 1 base to trimming and J lost 6 bases, with 18 bases between them.